This T cell receptor beta chain was documented in a study of OX40 agonist ivuxolimab in advanced cancers. As to this clone: Its antigen is unknown.

Produced via immunoSEQ multiplex PCR; TCRdb's table is partial and in-frame only. The table records 70,000 to 85,000 clones, about 90% of them present only once. Study results and caveats: Expanded clones were, on average, more numerous in CD8+ T cells than in CD4+. Certain nonresponders additionally had low normalized T-cell clonal expansion.

The V gene's germline CDR1 is SGHVS and CDR2 FNYEAQ. Trimming removed 2 bases from V and 5 bases from J, with 9 bases in between. The CDR3 runs 13 residues. This material consisted of CD4+ or CD8+ T cells sorted from blood, taken in a trial of the OX40 agonist ivuxolimab. J is TRBJ1-1 and V is TRBV7-6; D gene ambiguous. The TCR was taken from an adult with an advanced solid tumor such as melanoma, head and neck, liver or kidney cancer. CDR3 sequence: CASSLRARTEAFF. CDR3 sequence (DNA): TGTGCCAGCAGCTTAAGGGCGCGGACTGAAGCTTTCTTT.